The sequence of this TCR beta chain was determined in a study of blood T cells in healthy people across ages. The CDR3 runs to 19 residues. The germline V gene encodes CDR1 SGHTA and CDR2 FQGNSA. Trimming removed 5 bases from V and 0 bases from J; junction bases left unmatched: 16. Primers used in a second PCR of roughly 6 to 12 cycles were a sample-barcoded 5' primer and a J-beta primer mix. TCRdb reprocessed the 5' RACE reads via MiXCR and lists one record per CDR3 protein. This sample carries roughly 650,000 distinct CDR3 sequences, around 32% of them seen once, and the ten largest clones take roughly 15%.

Sequenced: blood. This clonotype was sampled from a woman of 80 years or more in good health. The chain couples TRBV7-2 to TRBJ2-3; 8 positions agree with TRBD2. CDR3 coding DNA: TGTGCCAGCAGCCCCAAATTGGCGGGGGGCTCCTCTAGCACAGATACGCAGTATTTT. Amino acids: CASSPKLAGGSSSTDTQYF.